This T cell receptor beta chain was profiled in a study of blood T cell repertoires in COVID-19. For the study at large: Researchers got acute and convalescent COVID-19 samples from the United States, Italy and Spain. The analysed material was cDNA or gDNA that came from T cells, B-cell-depleted T cells, or PBMCs.

In the study's own analysis: By means of reference gene primer amplification, nucleated cell counts were estimated. TCRdb keeps only in-frame clones here, not all; method: immunoSEQ multiplex PCR. Clone size and the V and J calls come from that table; the DNA yielded D and trimming. The sample shows under 300,000 clones, just under 85% of them seen only once. V was shortened by 8 bases and J by 3 bases, with 11 bases between the two germline ends. Germline loops: CDR1 SNHLY, CDR2 FYNNEI. The CDR3 has 14 amino acids. This sequence was found in a man aged 45 to 65 with acute or convalescent COVID-19. The material sequenced was peripheral blood. The rearrangement links TRBV2 to TRBJ1-6; no clear D. The CDR3 DNA reads TGTGCCAGCTCTTGGCAGGTCTATAATTCACCCCTCCACTTT. It is translated as CASSWQVYNSPLHF. Full variable domain (rest looked up from reference TRBV2 and TRBJ1-6): EPEVTQTPSHQVTQMGQEVILRCVPISNHLYFYWYRQILGQKVEFLVSFYNNEISEKSEIFDDQFSVERPDGSNFTLKIRSTKLEDSAMYFCASSWQVYNSPLHFGNGTRLTVT.